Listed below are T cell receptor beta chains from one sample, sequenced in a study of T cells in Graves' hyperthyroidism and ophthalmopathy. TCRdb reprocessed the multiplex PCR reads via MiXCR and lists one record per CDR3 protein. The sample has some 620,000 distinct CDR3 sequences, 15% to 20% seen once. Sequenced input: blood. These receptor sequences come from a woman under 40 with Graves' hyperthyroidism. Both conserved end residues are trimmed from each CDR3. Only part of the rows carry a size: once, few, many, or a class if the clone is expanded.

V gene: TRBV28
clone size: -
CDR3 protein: ASSLDTGANEQF

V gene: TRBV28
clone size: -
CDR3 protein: ASSTRVDYEQY

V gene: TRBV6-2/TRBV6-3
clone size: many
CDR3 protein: ASRDAGYTEAF

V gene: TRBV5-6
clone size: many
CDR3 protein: ASRPTGTPNTEAF

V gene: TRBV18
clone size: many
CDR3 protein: ASSPSPGPYGYT

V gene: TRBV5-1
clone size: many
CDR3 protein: ASSRTGDNEQF

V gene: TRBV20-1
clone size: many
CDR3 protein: SATSGSYEQY

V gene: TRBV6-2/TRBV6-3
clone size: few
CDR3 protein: ASSYSVSPPVEVYEQY

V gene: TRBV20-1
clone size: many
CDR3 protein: SASPRGNYGYT

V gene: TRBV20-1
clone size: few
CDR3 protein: SAKTSGRPNEQF

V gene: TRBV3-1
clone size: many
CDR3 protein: ASSQVGGEETQY

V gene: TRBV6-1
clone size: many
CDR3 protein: ASSRDRGQEQY

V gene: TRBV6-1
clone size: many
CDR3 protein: ASTWTGSSYEQY

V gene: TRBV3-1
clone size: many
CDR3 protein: ASSQDLQRLNTEAF

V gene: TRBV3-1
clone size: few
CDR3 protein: ASSQDTRLAIEQF

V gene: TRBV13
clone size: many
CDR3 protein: ASSLGTSGINEQF

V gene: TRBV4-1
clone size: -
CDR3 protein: ASSSGGAGVSEEQY

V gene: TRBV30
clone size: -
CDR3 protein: AWSAGQGQRGDTQY

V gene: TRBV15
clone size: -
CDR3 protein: ATSRVATRFGSYNEQF

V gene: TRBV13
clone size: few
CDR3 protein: ASSVGVRGGAITDTQY

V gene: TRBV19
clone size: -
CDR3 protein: ASSTPLYSGRATDTQY

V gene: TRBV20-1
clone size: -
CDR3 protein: SASSAKWGYEQY

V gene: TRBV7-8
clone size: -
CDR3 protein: ASSLDRGSLYGYT

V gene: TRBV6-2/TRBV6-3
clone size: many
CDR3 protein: ASGTTYEQY

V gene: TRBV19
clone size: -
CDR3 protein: ASKPPGWNTEAF

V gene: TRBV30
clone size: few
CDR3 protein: AWSLTGTDTQY

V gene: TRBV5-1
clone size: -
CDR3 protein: ASSFEGFGYT

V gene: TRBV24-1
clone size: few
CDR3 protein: ATSALTSGYTGELF

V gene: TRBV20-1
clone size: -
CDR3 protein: SNQPPGPGDTQY

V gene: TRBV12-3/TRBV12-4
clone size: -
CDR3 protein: ASSLRVSSPEQF

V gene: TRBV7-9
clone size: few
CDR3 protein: ASSLTAGLLTQY

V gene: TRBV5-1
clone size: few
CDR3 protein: ASTLGATGELF